The 2 T cell receptor beta chains below were found in one sample sequenced in a study of blood T cell repertoires in COVID-19 (dated by TCRdb to the early 2020s). The library was built by means of the immunoSEQ multiplex PCR assay. Sourced from immuneACCESS, this table was stored by TCRdb with only in-frame sequences that have V and J called. A share of the clones is absent; for the studies checked, an unresolved V gene accounts for under half, and the remainder has no known explanation. This sample has about 380,000 clones in its table, and 88% of those were observed once. The ten largest make up 0.9% to 1.5% of the sample. The specimen was PBMCs or T cells enriched from blood (not recorded which). The receptor source for this set is a young woman who had recovered from COVID-19.

The chain is built from TRBV11-3 and TRBJ2-1, with 9 bases aligning to TRBD2. The CDR3 spans 16 residues. Germline CDR1 and CDR2: SGHNT and YENEEA. J lost 9 bases, V lost 1 base, and 10 bases had no gene match. CDR3 DNA sequence: TGTGCCAGCAGCTTAGGGAATCCGCTAGCGGGGTTTGAGCAGTTCTTC. Residues: CASSLGNPLAGFEQFF.

CDR3 nucleotides: TGTGCCAGCAGCGTTAATTCTCCGGGAAGGGCGGACGAGCAGTACTTC. Translated: CASSVNSPGRADEQYF. The chain carries TRBV9 and TRBJ2-7, with a possible D match to TRBD2 (5 bases). Germline V CDR1 and CDR2: SGDLS, YYNGEE. CDR3 length equals 16 residues. V lost 2 bases and J lost 5, with 20 bases in between. The entire variable domain, with the rest obtained from reference TRBV9 and TRBJ2-7, is as follows: DSGVTQTPKHLITATGQRVTLRCSPRSGDLSVYWYQQSLDQGLQFLIQYYNGEERAKGNILERFSAQQFPDLHSELNLSSLELGDSALYFCASSVNSPGRADEQYFGPGTRLTVT.